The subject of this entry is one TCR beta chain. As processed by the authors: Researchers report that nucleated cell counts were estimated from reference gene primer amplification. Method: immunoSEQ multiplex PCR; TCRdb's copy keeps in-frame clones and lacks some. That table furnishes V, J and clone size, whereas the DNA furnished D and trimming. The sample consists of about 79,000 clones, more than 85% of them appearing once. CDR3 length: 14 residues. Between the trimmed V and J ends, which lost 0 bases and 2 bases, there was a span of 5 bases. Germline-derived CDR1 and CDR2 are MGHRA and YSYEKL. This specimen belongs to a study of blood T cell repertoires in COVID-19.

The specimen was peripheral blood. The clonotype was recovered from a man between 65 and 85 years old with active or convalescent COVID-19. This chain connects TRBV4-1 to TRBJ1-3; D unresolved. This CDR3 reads CASSQDHPGNTIYF. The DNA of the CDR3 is TGCGCCAGCAGCCAAGATCATCCTGGAAACACCATATATTTT.